This T cell receptor (beta chain) was obtained from a study of blood T cell repertoires in COVID-19. Study summary: The origin of the acute and convalescent COVID-19 samples was the United States, Italy and Spain. PBMCs, B-cell-depleted T cells, or T cells provided the cDNA or gDNA that made up the material.

Cohorts were assigned according to the clinical history that participants reported. A COVID-19 case was met by exposed participants within 2 weeks before study entry. The V gene end was trimmed by 9 bases and the J gene end by 3 bases; junction bases not matched to a gene: 8. This CDR3 spans 13 amino acids. The germline CDR1 and CDR2 sequences are SGHRS and YFSETQ. Repertoires were generated with immunoSEQ multiplex PCR, while TCRdb's copy carries only in-frame clones and drops some. This table holds around 150,000 clones, approximately 83% found once. V is TRBV5-1 and J is TRBJ1-2; 7 nucleotides align to TRBD1. This sequence originates from a man aged 70 or older who had been exposed to COVID-19. Sequences were obtained from PBMCs or T cells enriched from blood (not recorded which). The CDR3 loop reads CATSPTGDYGYTF. CDR3 coding DNA: TGCGCCACCTCTCCTACAGGGGACTATGGCTACACCTTC.